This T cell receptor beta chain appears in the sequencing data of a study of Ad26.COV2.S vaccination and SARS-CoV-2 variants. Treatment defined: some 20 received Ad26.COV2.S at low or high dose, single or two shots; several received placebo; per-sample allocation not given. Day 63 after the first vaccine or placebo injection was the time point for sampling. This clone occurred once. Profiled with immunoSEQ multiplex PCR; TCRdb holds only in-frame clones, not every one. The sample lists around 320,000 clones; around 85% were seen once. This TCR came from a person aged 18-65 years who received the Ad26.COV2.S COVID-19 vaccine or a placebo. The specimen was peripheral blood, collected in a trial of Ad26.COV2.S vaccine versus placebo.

In DNA, the CDR3 is TGTGCCTGGATGTCTAAGGGTGAGCAGTTCTTC. Translation: CAWMSKGEQFF. The rearrangement uses TRBV30 and TRBJ2-1; no clear D. Germline V gene lookup returns CDR1 GTSNPN and CDR2 SVGIG (reference sequence). V was shortened by 4 bases and J by 9 bases, with 10 bases between the two germline ends. The CDR3 covers 11 residues. Full variable domain (rest looked up from reference TRBV30 and TRBJ2-1): SQTIHQWPATLVQPVGSPLSLECTVEGTSNPNLYWYRQAAGRGLQLLFYSVGIGQISSEVPQNLSASRPQDRQFILSSKKLLLSDSGFYLCAWMSKGEQFFGPGTRLTVL.